What follows are 21 T cell receptor beta chains derived from one specimen sequenced in a study of OX40 agonist ivuxolimab in advanced cancers. Libraries were built with the immunoSEQ multiplex PCR assay. What TCRdb holds here is the immuneACCESS table cut down to in-frame rearrangements. Part of the clones is not present; checked against another copy, under half of the missing clones reflect an unresolved V gene, and the others are unexplained. In this sample the table shows 13,000 to 15,000 clones, about 94% of which occur a single time. The ten most abundant clones make up 22% of the sample. The sequencing used CD4+ or CD8+ T cells sorted from blood, collected in a trial of the OX40 agonist ivuxolimab. All receptors derive from an adult with an advanced solid tumor such as melanoma, head and neck, liver or kidney cancer.

The chain joins TRBV6-5 to TRBJ2-3; TRBD2 matches at 8 bases. The CDR3 is 14 amino acids. Germline V gives CDR1 MNHEY, CDR2 SVGAGI. J gave up 4 bases and V 2 bases, and 2 bases lay outside the gene matches. CDR3 in DNA: TGTGCCAGCAGTTACCAAGCGGGGGCAGATACGCAGTATTTT. Encoded protein: CASSYQAGADTQYF.

Comment on this clone: A junction end diverges from the germline sequence, so it may reflect a read error. The rearrangement joins TRBV7-9 to TRBJ2-2; TRBD2 might be the D (6 bases). CDR1 and CDR2 from the germline V gene are SEHNR and FQNEAQ (reference sequence). The CDR3 is made up of 15 amino acids. Written as DNA, the CDR3 is TGTGCCAGCAGACCGGGGGACTCTGCCCCCGGGCAGCTGTTTTTT. It is translated as CASRPGDSAPGQLFF.

The chain has TRBV9 and TRBJ2-7, with unresolved D. Germline values: CDR1 SGDLS, CDR2 YYNGEE. The CDR3 spans 15 residues. Trimming removed 0 bases from V and 0 bases from J, with 10 bases in between. The CDR3 nucleotides are TGTGCCAGCAGCGTAGTGGAAGATCCCTCCTACGAGCAGTACTTC. Its protein product is CASSVVEDPSYEQYF.

V and J are TRBV9 and TRBJ2-1, with D tentatively TRBD1 (6 bases). The length of the CDR3 is 17 residues. Between the trimmed V and J ends, which lost 0 bases and 1 base, there was a span of 14 bases. From germline, CDR1 is SGDLS and CDR2 YYNGEE. The CDR3 DNA reads TGTGCCAGCAGCGTAGAACGGCACAGGGAATCCTACAATGAGCAGTTCTTC. It yields the protein CASSVERHRESYNEQFF.

The chain is built from TRBV7-2 and TRBJ2-4; 11 nucleotides match TRBD2. The V and J ends lost 5 bases and 4 bases, in that order; junction bases with no gene match: 7. This CDR3 contains 16 residues. Germline assignment: CDR1 SGHTA and CDR2 FQGNSA. CDR3 sequence: CASSQGLAGDKNIQYF. The CDR3 DNA sequence: TGTGCCAGCAGCCAAGGACTAGCGGGCGATAAAAACATTCAGTACTTC. Full variable domain (outside the CDR3, taken from reference TRBV7-2 and TRBJ2-4): GAGVSQSPSNKVTEKGKDVELRCDPISGHTALYWYRQSLGQGLEFLIYFQGNSAPDKSGLPSDRFSAERTGGSVSTLTIQRTQQEDSAVYLCASSQGLAGDKNIQYFGAGTRLSVL.

The chain employs TRBV2 and TRBJ1-6; possibly TRBD1 for D (6 bases). Germline loops: CDR1 SNHLY, CDR2 FYNNEI. CDR3 size: 13 residues. V shed 4 bases and J shed 11 bases, with 12 bases lying between them. CDR3 amino acids: CASSGGPQPPLHF. CDR3 DNA sequence: TGTGCCAGCAGTGGGGGGCCCCAGCCACCCCTCCACTTT.

The chain combines TRBV28 with TRBJ1-1, with D maybe TRBD1 (6 bases). CDR3 length: 14 amino acids. The germline V gene encodes CDR1 MDHEN and CDR2 SYDVKM. V was trimmed by 5 bases and J by 6 bases, leaving 16 bases between them. CDR3 sequence: CASSAPRGRAEAFF. Here the CDR3 DNA reads TGTGCCAGCAGTGCACCCAGGGGAAGGGCTGAAGCTTTCTTT.

The gene calls are TRBV5-4 and TRBJ2-3, with 12 bases matching TRBD2. The J segment lost 3 bases and the V segment lost 2 bases, leaving 7 bases of the junction unmatched. Germline loops: CDR1 SGHNT, CDR2 YYREEE (reference sequence). The CDR3 has 17 amino acids. CDR3 nucleotide sequence: TGTGCCAGCAGCTTTCGACTAGCGGGGGAATATACAGATACGCAGTATTTT. It is translated as CASSFRLAGEYTDTQYF.

The chain uses TRBV27 and TRBJ1-2; D gene unclear. This CDR3 comprises 13 residues. The V gene's germline CDR1 is MNHEY and CDR2 SMNVEV (reference sequence). Deletions cut 4 bases from V and 1 base from J, with 7 bases between. CDR3 in DNA: TGTGCCAGCAGTTCCGACATTAACTATGGCTACACCTTC. Protein: CASSSDINYGYTF.

J is TRBJ2-6 and V is TRBV10-2; D unclear. V lost 4 bases and J 2 bases, leaving 6 bases between the germline ends. The CDR3 contains 14 residues. Germline lookup yields CDR1 WSHSY and CDR2 SAAADI. As DNA, the CDR3 is TGCGCCAGCAGTGTGTGGACTGGGGCCAACGTCCTGACTTTC. It translates to CASSVWTGANVLTF.

The chain employs TRBV25-1 and TRBJ2-7; D might be TRBD2 (6 bases). The germline CDR1 and CDR2 sequences are MGHDK and SYGVNS. The CDR3 extends over 15 amino acids. Trimming pared 6 bases from V and 6 bases from J, leaving 21 bases between. Here the CDR3 DNA reads TGTGCCAGCAGGAGCAGCGGCGGGACCTCAGGCGAGCAGTACTTC. Its translation is CASRSSGGTSGEQYF.

V usage is TRBV12-5 and J usage is TRBJ1-2, with 7 nucleotides matching TRBD1. Trimming removed 6 bases from V and 1 base from J; junction bases left unmatched: 11. Germline V lookup: CDR1 LGHNT, CDR2 FRNRAP. The CDR3 extends over 16 amino acids. CDR3: CASGPGQKDNNYGYTF. CDR3 bases: TGTGCTAGTGGACCGGGACAGAAAGATAATAACTATGGCTACACCTTC.

This chain joins TRBV18 and TRBJ2-5; D possibly corresponds to TRBD2 (6 bases). The CDR3 sequence is 13 residues long. The germline gives CDR1 KGHSH, CDR2 LQKENI. Trimming shortened V by 3 bases and J by 3 bases, and 8 bases separated the two germline ends. The CDR3 coding sequence is TGTGCCAGCTCACCGTGGAGGGAAGAGACCCAGTACTTC. This codes for CASSPWREETQYF.

This clone was counted only a few times. V gene TRBV7-9 combines with J gene TRBJ2-7; D is perhaps TRBD2 (5 bases). Trimming took off 5 bases at V and 4 bases at J, with 6 bases between the two ends. The CDR3 length is 11 residues. Per the germline V gene, CDR1 is SEHNR and CDR2 is FQNEAQ (reference sequence). CDR3 loop: CASSPGYEQYF. In DNA form, the CDR3 reads TGTGCCAGCAGCCCGGGGTACGAGCAGTACTTC.

The chain's CDR3 is CASSGGRDFEQYF. Written as DNA, the CDR3 is TGTGCCAGTAGTGGGGGACGGGATTTTGAGCAGTACTTC. The chain couples TRBV19 to TRBJ2-7; D tentatively fits TRBD1 or TRBD2 (5 bases each). The V and J ends lost 5 bases and 7 bases respectively, with 15 bases between them. The CDR3 covers 13 residues. Per the germline V gene, CDR1 is LNHDA and CDR2 is SQIVND (reference sequence).

The V call is TRBV2, the J call TRBJ2-7; TRBD1 might be the D (6 bases). The CDR3 extends over 15 amino acids. Trimming removed 1 base at V and 2 bases at J, with 12 bases between. Germline assignment: CDR1 SNHLY and CDR2 FYNNEI. Written as DNA, the CDR3 is TGTGCCAGCAGTGAAGGACAGGCGACTACCTACGAGCAGTACTTC. This encodes CASSEGQATTYEQYF.

This sequence joins TRBV2 and TRBJ1-1; 7 nucleotides align to TRBD1. Germline V gene sequence: CDR1 SNHLY, CDR2 FYNNEI. The CDR3 runs 14 residues. Losses at the gene ends were 3 bases for V and 4 bases for J; bases not matched to a gene: 5. CDR3 loop: CASSDPGGITEAFF. DNA for the CDR3: TGTGCCAGCAGTGATCCAGGGGGGATCACTGAAGCTTTCTTT.

The chain employs TRBV4-3 and TRBJ2-1; D remains ambiguous. The germline V gene has CDR1 LGHNA and CDR2 YSLEER. Trimming took 1 base from V and 0 from J, leaving 13 bases between them. The CDR3 is 17 residues long. In DNA form, the CDR3 reads TGCGCCAGCAGCCAAGTTTCTTCTACGAGCTCCTACAATGAGCAGTTCTTC. Its protein product is CASSQVSSTSSYNEQFF.

The chain links TRBV23-1 to TRBJ2-3; D might be TRBD2 (5 bases). TRBV23-1 is identified as an open reading frame with a role that is uncertain. The CDR3 is made up of 13 amino acids. Trimming cost V 6 bases and J 5 bases, with 12 bases left between them. CDR3 DNA sequence: TGCGCCAGCAGCCAAGGGAGAGGAGATACGCAGTATTTT. The encoded protein is CASSQGRGDTQYF.

The chain joins TRBV6-5 to TRBJ2-7; TRBD1 is a possible D gene (7 bases). V was shortened by 4 bases and J by 3 bases, with 13 bases between the two germline ends. Germline CDR1 is MNHEY and CDR2 is SVGAGI. The length of the CDR3 is 14 residues. This CDR3 reads CASSFGRGDYEQYF. The CDR3, as DNA: TGTGCCAGCAGTTTTGGCAGGGGGGACTACGAGCAGTACTTC.

The chain carries TRBV7-9 and TRBJ2-3; D possibly corresponds to TRBD2 (5 bases). Trimming cost V 4 bases and J 9 bases, with 17 bases left between them. This CDR3 region has 14 residues. Germline V CDR1 and CDR2: SEHNR, FQNEAQ (reference sequence). DNA of the CDR3: TGTGCCAGCAGCTCAGGATCCGGTCCGGGAACGCAGTATTTT. Its translation: CASSSGSGPGTQYF.